The rows below give T cell receptor beta chains drawn from one sample of a study of blood T cell repertoires in COVID-19. Profiling relied on immunoSEQ multiplex PCR, and the TCRdb table lists in-frame clones only, not all of them. The table lists nearly 300,000 clones, just under 90% of them singletons, with under 3.5% in the top ten. Sequencing was performed on PBMCs or T cells enriched from blood (not recorded which). These receptors were taken from a woman aged 45-65 years who had been exposed to COVID-19. Each CDR3 is given with its conserved first and last residue. D genes are given only for firm matches. Not all rows give a size; the values are once, few, many and, for expanded clones, a class.

D gene: TRBD1; clone size: NA; J gene: TRBJ2-2; V gene: TRBV30; CDR3 protein: CAWRGTGVLKNTGELFF; CDR3 DNA: TGTGCCTGGAGAGGGACAGGGGTGCTAAAAAACACCGGGGAGCTGTTTTTT
D gene: TRBD1; clone size: once; J gene: TRBJ2-7; V gene: TRBV6-5; CDR3 protein: CASSSIDRGPYEQYF; CDR3 DNA: TGTGCCAGCAGTTCCATAGACAGGGGTCCCTACGAGCAGTACTTC
D gene: NA; clone size: NA; J gene: TRBJ1-1; V gene: TRBV4-1; CDR3 protein: CASSQDSVYTEAFF; CDR3 DNA: TGCGCCAGCAGCCAAGATTCCGTGTACACTGAAGCTTTCTTT
D gene: NA; clone size: NA; J gene: TRBJ2-5; V gene: TRBV4-1; CDR3 protein: CASSQVLVRVGETQYF; CDR3 DNA: TGCGCCAGCAGCCAAGTTTTAGTCAGGGTGGGCGAGACCCAGTACTTC
D gene: TRBD1; clone size: NA; J gene: TRBJ1-2; V gene: TRBV10-3; CDR3 protein: CAIRQGESYGYTF; CDR3 DNA: TGTGCCATCAGGCAGGGGGAATCCTATGGCTACACCTTC
D gene: NA; clone size: NA; J gene: TRBJ2-7; V gene: TRBV10-1; CDR3 protein: CASSEVTDCLSYEQYF; CDR3 DNA: TGCGCCAGCAGTGAAGTGACAGACTGTTTATCCTACGAGCAGTACTTC
D gene: NA; clone size: NA; J gene: TRBJ1-6; V gene: TRBV5-5; CDR3 protein: CASSLRRVNDVGGSHSPLHF; CDR3 DNA: TGTGCCAGCAGCTTGCGCAGGGTTAACGACGTCGGGGGTTCGCATTCACCCCTCCACTTT
D gene: TRBD1; clone size: NA; J gene: TRBJ1-5; V gene: TRBV5-8; CDR3 protein: CASSKTGSGDQPQHF; CDR3 DNA: TGTGCCAGCAGCAAGACAGGGTCGGGGGATCAGCCCCAGCATTTT
D gene: TRBD1; clone size: NA; J gene: TRBJ2-1; V gene: TRBV5-1; CDR3 protein: CASEGTGSSYNEQFF; CDR3 DNA: TGCGCCAGCGAAGGGACAGGGAGCTCCTACAATGAGCAGTTCTTC
D gene: TRBD1; clone size: once; J gene: TRBJ1-2; V gene: TRBV2; CDR3 protein: CASSPGQGSYGYTF; CDR3 DNA: TGTGCCAGCAGTCCCGGACAGGGATCCTATGGCTACACCTTC
D gene: NA; clone size: NA; J gene: TRBJ1-1; V gene: TRBV6-5; CDR3 protein: CASSIHRDEAFF; CDR3 DNA: TGTGCCAGCAGTATCCACAGGGATGAAGCTTTCTTT
D gene: NA; clone size: NA; J gene: TRBJ1-1; V gene: TRBV6-5; CDR3 protein: CASSSGGTEAFF; CDR3 DNA: TGTGCCAGCAGCTCAGGAGGGACTGAAGCTTTCTTT
D gene: NA; clone size: NA; J gene: TRBJ2-3; V gene: TRBV5-1; CDR3 protein: CASSLRSTDTQYF; CDR3 DNA: TGCGCCAGCAGTCTGCGCAGCACAGATACGCAGTATTTT
D gene: NA; clone size: NA; J gene: TRBJ2-1; V gene: TRBV13; CDR3 protein: CASSLRDLTYNEQFF; CDR3 DNA: TGTGCCAGCAGCTTAAGGGACTTAACCTACAATGAGCAGTTCTTC
D gene: TRBD2; clone size: NA; J gene: TRBJ2-1; V gene: TRBV9; CDR3 protein: CASSPRRLAGALSDEQFF; CDR3 DNA: TGTGCCAGCAGCCCGCGGCGACTAGCGGGGGCCCTTAGCGATGAGCAGTTCTTC
D gene: NA; clone size: NA; J gene: TRBJ2-3; V gene: TRBV3-1/TRBV3-2; CDR3 protein: CASSPYNTGGKESTDTQYF; CDR3 DNA: TGTGCCAGCAGCCCTTATAATACCGGGGGTAAGGAGAGCACAGATACGCAGTATTTT
D gene: NA; clone size: NA; J gene: TRBJ2-1; V gene: TRBV18; CDR3 protein: CASSPLNNEQFF; CDR3 DNA: TGTGCCAGCTCACCGTTAAACAATGAGCAGTTCTTC
D gene: NA; clone size: NA; J gene: TRBJ1-5; V gene: TRBV19; CDR3 protein: CASSIVQEDNQPQHF; CDR3 DNA: TGTGCCAGTAGTATAGTCCAGGAGGACAATCAGCCCCAGCATTTT
D gene: TRBD1; clone size: NA; J gene: TRBJ1-6; V gene: TRBV30; CDR3 protein: CAWRVQGSSYNSPLHF; CDR3 DNA: TGTGCCTGGAGGGTACAGGGGAGCTCCTATAATTCACCCCTCCACTTT
D gene: TRBD2; clone size: NA; J gene: TRBJ2-1; V gene: TRBV2; CDR3 protein: CASSGTSTNEQFF; CDR3 DNA: TGTGCCTCTTCCGGGACTAGCACCAATGAGCAGTTCTTC
D gene: NA; clone size: NA; J gene: TRBJ1-5; V gene: TRBV24-1; CDR3 protein: CATSDLRGGQPQHF; CDR3 DNA: TGTGCCACCAGTGATTTAAGGGGGGGTCAGCCCCAGCATTTT
D gene: TRBD1; clone size: NA; J gene: TRBJ1-4; V gene: TRBV6-1; CDR3 protein: CASSEQGTVWRWGNEKLFF; CDR3 DNA: TGTGCCAGCAGTGAACAAGGGACAGTTTGGCGATGGGGTAATGAAAAACTGTTTTTT
D gene: NA; clone size: NA; J gene: TRBJ2-7; V gene: TRBV7-2; CDR3 protein: CASSLEAQSYEQYF; CDR3 DNA: TGTGCCAGCAGCTTAGAAGCCCAATCCTACGAGCAGTACTTC
D gene: TRBD1; clone size: NA; J gene: TRBJ1-2; V gene: TRBV7-9; CDR3 protein: CASSPRPGQGNYGYTF; CDR3 DNA: TGTGCCAGCAGCCCTCGACCGGGACAGGGAAACTATGGCTACACCTTC
D gene: NA; clone size: many; J gene: TRBJ1-2; V gene: TRBV6-5; CDR3 protein: CASSPQGGGGYTF; CDR3 DNA: TGTGCCAGCAGTCCCCAGGGAGGTGGTGGCTACACCTTC
D gene: TRBD2; clone size: once; J gene: TRBJ2-1; V gene: TRBV4-2; CDR3 protein: CASSQGETSGYNEQFF; CDR3 DNA: TGTGCCAGCAGCCAAGGAGAGACTAGCGGATACAATGAGCAGTTCTTC
D gene: NA; clone size: NA; J gene: TRBJ2-2; V gene: TRBV27; CDR3 protein: CASTLDSGNTGELFF; CDR3 DNA: TGTGCCAGCACCTTGGACTCCGGGAACACCGGGGAGCTGTTTTTT
D gene: NA; clone size: NA; J gene: TRBJ1-6; V gene: TRBV4-1; CDR3 protein: CASSQDLNGNSPLHF; CDR3 DNA: TGCGCCAGCAGCCAAGATCTGAACGGTAATTCACCCCTCCACTTT
D gene: NA; clone size: NA; J gene: TRBJ1-4; V gene: TRBV25-1; CDR3 protein: CASSEVRYEKLFF; CDR3 DNA: TGTGCCAGCAGTGAAGTGCGGTATGAAAAACTGTTTTTT
D gene: TRBD1; clone size: NA; J gene: TRBJ1-1; V gene: TRBV19; CDR3 protein: CASSKPLTGGTEAFF; CDR3 DNA: TGTGCCAGTAGTAAGCCCTTAACAGGGGGCACTGAAGCTTTCTTT
D gene: NA; clone size: NA; J gene: TRBJ2-4; V gene: TRBV5-3; CDR3 protein: CARIPTEGVQYF; CDR3 DNA: TGTGCCAGAATCCCAACGGAGGGTGTTCAGTACTTC
D gene: TRBD1; clone size: NA; J gene: TRBJ1-1; V gene: TRBV4-2; CDR3 protein: CASSLRGQGARITEAFF; CDR3 DNA: TGTGCCAGCAGCCTCCGGGGACAGGGGGCGAGGATCACTGAAGCTTTCTTT
D gene: TRBD1; clone size: NA; J gene: TRBJ2-1; V gene: TRBV5-1; CDR3 protein: CASSMSGQTNNEQFF; CDR3 DNA: TGCGCCAGCAGCATGTCGGGACAGACTAACAATGAGCAGTTCTTC
D gene: NA; clone size: NA; J gene: TRBJ2-1; V gene: TRBV18; CDR3 protein: CASSSYRDEQFF; CDR3 DNA: TGTGCCAGCTCATCTTACAGGGATGAGCAGTTCTTC
D gene: TRBD1; clone size: NA; J gene: TRBJ1-2; V gene: TRBV2; CDR3 protein: CASSFGTGPYGYTF; CDR3 DNA: TGTGCCAGCAGTTTCGGGACAGGGCCCTATGGCTACACCTTC
D gene: NA; clone size: NA; J gene: TRBJ2-7; V gene: TRBV10-2; CDR3 protein: CASSGRGSYEQYF; CDR3 DNA: TGCGCCAGCAGTGGACGGGGATCCTACGAGCAGTACTTC
D gene: TRBD2; clone size: NA; J gene: TRBJ2-5; V gene: TRBV27; CDR3 protein: CASSPLRTSSGTQYF; CDR3 DNA: TGTGCCAGCAGTCCCCTTAGGACTAGCTCGGGGACCCAGTACTTC
D gene: NA; clone size: NA; J gene: TRBJ1-4; V gene: TRBV3-1/TRBV3-2; CDR3 protein: CASSQEGRGGEKLFF; CDR3 DNA: TGTGCCAGCAGCCAAGAGGGCAGGGGTGGGGAAAAACTGTTTTTT
D gene: NA; clone size: NA; J gene: TRBJ1-3; V gene: TRBV6-5; CDR3 protein: CASTGTLNTIYF; CDR3 DNA: TGTGCCAGTACCGGGACTCTAAACACCATATATTTT
D gene: TRBD2; clone size: NA; J gene: TRBJ2-2; V gene: TRBV7-8; CDR3 protein: CASSLEPPRGGALSTGELFF; CDR3 DNA: TGTGCCAGCAGCTTAGAGCCCCCCCGCGGGGGGGCCTTGAGCACCGGGGAGCTGTTTTTT
D gene: TRBD1; clone size: NA; J gene: TRBJ2-1; V gene: TRBV5-1; CDR3 protein: CASSLRTGYNEQFF; CDR3 DNA: TGCGCCAGCAGCTTGAGGACAGGCTACAATGAGCAGTTCTTC
D gene: NA; clone size: NA; J gene: TRBJ2-5; V gene: TRBV2; CDR3 protein: CASSQEASSYETQYF; CDR3 DNA: TGTGCCAGCAGCCAGGAGGCTAGCAGTTATGAGACCCAGTACTTC
D gene: TRBD1; clone size: NA; J gene: TRBJ1-4; V gene: TRBV4-1; CDR3 protein: CASSRQTGDNEKLFF; CDR3 DNA: TGCGCCAGCAGCCGCCAGACAGGGGATAATGAAAAACTGTTTTTT
D gene: NA; clone size: NA; J gene: TRBJ1-5; V gene: TRBV6-1; CDR3 protein: CASSERGQPQHF; CDR3 DNA: TGTGCCAGCAGTGAGAGAGGTCAGCCCCAGCATTTT
D gene: NA; clone size: NA; J gene: TRBJ2-5; V gene: TRBV28; CDR3 protein: CASRIGWRETQYF; CDR3 DNA: TGTGCCAGCAGGATCGGCTGGAGAGAGACCCAGTACTTC
D gene: NA; clone size: NA; J gene: TRBJ2-3; V gene: TRBV6-5; CDR3 protein: CASSYGYRETDTQYF; CDR3 DNA: TGTGCCAGCAGTTACGGGTACCGGGAGACAGATACGCAGTATTTT
D gene: NA; clone size: NA; J gene: TRBJ2-1; V gene: TRBV7-6; CDR3 protein: CASSPGATFYNEQFF; CDR3 DNA: TGTGCCAGCAGCCCAGGGGCCACGTTTTACAATGAGCAGTTCTTC
D gene: TRBD2; clone size: NA; J gene: TRBJ2-1; V gene: TRBV18; CDR3 protein: CASSPLTSGGYNEQFF; CDR3 DNA: TGTGCCAGCTCACCACTTACTAGCGGGGGTTACAATGAGCAGTTCTTC
D gene: NA; clone size: NA; J gene: TRBJ1-1; V gene: TRBV6-2/TRBV6-3; CDR3 protein: CASSHGSEAFF; CDR3 DNA: TGTGCCAGCAGTCACGGGTCTGAAGCTTTCTTT
D gene: TRBD1; clone size: once; J gene: TRBJ2-7; V gene: TRBV18; CDR3 protein: CASSRDRALNHEQYF; CDR3 DNA: TGTGCCAGCTCCCGGGACAGGGCCTTGAATCACGAGCAGTACTTC
D gene: TRBD1; clone size: NA; J gene: TRBJ2-7; V gene: TRBV28; CDR3 protein: CASRMPGQLPLVGEQYF; CDR3 DNA: TGTGCCAGCAGGATGCCGGGACAGCTGCCCCTAGTGGGGGAGCAGTACTTC
D gene: NA; clone size: NA; J gene: TRBJ1-1; V gene: TRBV5-1; CDR3 protein: CASSPGRMVNTEAFF; CDR3 DNA: TGCGCCAGCAGCCCCGGGAGGATGGTGAACACTGAAGCTTTCTTT
D gene: TRBD2; clone size: NA; J gene: TRBJ2-7; V gene: TRBV9; CDR3 protein: CASSVAGTTYEQYF; CDR3 DNA: TGTGCCAGCAGCGTAGCGGGGACTACCTACGAGCAGTACTTC
D gene: TRBD2; clone size: NA; J gene: TRBJ2-1; V gene: TRBV2; CDR3 protein: CASSESAGHSYNEQFF; CDR3 DNA: TGTGCCAGCAGTGAGTCAGCGGGGCACTCCTACAATGAGCAGTTCTTC
D gene: NA; clone size: once; J gene: TRBJ1-4; V gene: TRBV2; CDR3 protein: CASSQEGEKLFF; CDR3 DNA: TGTGCCTCCTCGCAGGAGGGAGAAAAACTGTTTTTT
D gene: TRBD1; clone size: NA; J gene: TRBJ2-1; V gene: TRBV4-1; CDR3 protein: CASSQTDRGLDEQFF; CDR3 DNA: TGCGCCAGCAGCCAGACGGACAGGGGGCTCGATGAGCAGTTCTTC
D gene: TRBD2; clone size: NA; J gene: TRBJ2-3; V gene: TRBV4-2; CDR3 protein: CASSLSSGATDTQYF; CDR3 DNA: TGTGCCAGCAGCCTATCTAGCGGTGCCACAGATACGCAGTATTTT
D gene: NA; clone size: NA; J gene: TRBJ2-6; V gene: TRBV18; CDR3 protein: CASSLTDSGANVLTF; CDR3 DNA: TGTGCCAGCTCACTGACAGACTCCGGGGCCAACGTCCTGACTTTC
D gene: NA; clone size: NA; J gene: TRBJ1-6; V gene: TRBV2; CDR3 protein: CASIRDKNSPLHF; CDR3 DNA: TGTGCCAGCATCCGGGACAAAAATTCACCCCTCCACTTT